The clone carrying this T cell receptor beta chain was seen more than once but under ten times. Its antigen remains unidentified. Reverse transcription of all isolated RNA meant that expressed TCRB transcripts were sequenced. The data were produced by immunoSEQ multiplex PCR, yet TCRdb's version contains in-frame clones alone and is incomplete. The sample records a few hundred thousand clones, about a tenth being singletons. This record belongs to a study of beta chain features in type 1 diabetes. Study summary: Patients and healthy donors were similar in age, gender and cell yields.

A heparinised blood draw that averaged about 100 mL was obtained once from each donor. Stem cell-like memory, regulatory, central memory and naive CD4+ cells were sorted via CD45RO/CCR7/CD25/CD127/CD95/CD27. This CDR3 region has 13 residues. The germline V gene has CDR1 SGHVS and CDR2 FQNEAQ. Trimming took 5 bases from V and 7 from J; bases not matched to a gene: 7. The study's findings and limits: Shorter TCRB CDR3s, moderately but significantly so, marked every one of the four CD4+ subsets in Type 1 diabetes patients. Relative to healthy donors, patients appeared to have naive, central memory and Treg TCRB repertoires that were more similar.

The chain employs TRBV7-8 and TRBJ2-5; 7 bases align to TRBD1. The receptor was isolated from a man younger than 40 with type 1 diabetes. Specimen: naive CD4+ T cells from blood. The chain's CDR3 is CASSIRQGGTQYF. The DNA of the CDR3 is TGTGCCAGCAGCATCCGACAGGGTGGGACCCAGTACTTC.